This T cell receptor beta chain was sequenced for a study of blood T cell repertoires in COVID-19. This clone is a singleton in its sample. In the original analysis: Estimation of nucleated cell counts relied on the amplification of reference gene primers. Produced via immunoSEQ multiplex PCR; TCRdb's table is partial and in-frame only. That table supplies the V and J calls and clone size; D and trimming were determined from the DNA. The table includes more than 50,000 clones, less than 85% detected once. V lost 5 bases and J 1 base, leaving 14 bases between the germline ends. The CDR3 is 15 amino acids. Germline V lookup: CDR1 LNHDA, CDR2 SQIVND (reference sequence).

The sequencing sample was made of peripheral blood. J is TRBJ2-5 and V is TRBV19, with a possible D match to TRBD2 (5 bases). The clonotype comes from a woman aged 70-85 years with acute or convalescent COVID-19. This chain's CDR3 is CASSPYRGSQETQYF. The CDR3 nucleotides are TGTGCCAGTAGTCCCTACCGAGGGAGCCAAGAGACCCAGTACTTC. The entire variable domain, with the rest obtained from reference TRBV19 and TRBJ2-5, is as follows: DGGITQSPKYLFRKEGQNVTLSCEQNLNHDAMYWYRQDPGQGLRLIYYSQIVNDFQKGDIAEGYSVSREKKESFPLTVTSAQKNPTAFYLCASSPYRGSQETQYFGPGTRLLVL.